A single sample gave rise to the 22 T cell receptor beta chains below, sequenced in a study of T cell clonality in common variable immunodeficiency. The table came from immunoSEQ multiplex PCR; TCRdb's copy has only in-frame clones and leaves some out. The sample was found to contain 15,000 to 20,000 clones, and every one recurs. Study results and limitations: Common variable immunodeficiency TCR beta sequences reportedly had fewer deletions and N-nucleotide insertions.

These TCRs' antigens remain unknown. The sequenced material came from peripheral blood mononuclear cells. These receptors all stem from a human donor with common variable immunodeficiency.

This clone was detected ten times or more. Read coverage stops 3 residues before the CDR3 terminus; the germline J gene supplies the remainder. The chain couples TRBV20-1 to TRBJ1-2; 10 nucleotides agree with TRBD1. Germline assignment: CDR1 DFQATT and CDR2 SNEGSKA (reference sequence). The CDR3 runs to 14 residues. J lost 1 base, V lost 6 bases, and 5 bases had no gene match. Partial CDR3 DNA: TGCAGTGCCTACCGGGACAGGGGTAACTATGGC. Amino acid sequence: CSAYRDRGNYG. From start to end, the CDR3 is CSAYRDRGNYGYTF.

Ten or more counts support this clone. The read ends 3 residues early relative to the CDR3; the germline J gene fills the gap. This chain links TRBV7-6 with TRBJ1-2; no clear D gene. CDR3 size: 13 residues. Germline loops: CDR1 SGHVS, CDR2 FNYEAQ. This CDR3 is CASSLSFAGGYTF. The CDR3 DNA, read in part, is TGTGCCAGCAGCTTAAGTTTCGCGGGCGGC.

On this clone: The sequenced fragment ends 3 residues before the CDR3 boundary, so the rest is inferred from the germline J gene. The chain carries TRBV18 and TRBJ1-6; 9 bases align to TRBD1. CDR1 and CDR2 from the germline V gene are KGHSH and LQKENI. This CDR3 comprises 14 residues. Trimming took 2 bases from V and 9 from J; bases not matched to a gene: 2. The CDR3 protein is CASSPVTGGSPLHF. The sequenced part of the CDR3 DNA is TGTGCCAGCTCACCAGTGACAGGGGGTTCACCC.

As concerns this clone: The read halts 3 residues ahead of the CDR3 end, with the missing end drawn from the germline J gene. The chain combines TRBV7-6 with TRBJ2-2; possibly TRBD2 for D (5 bases). The CDR3 sequence is 15 residues long. V was clipped by 0 bases and J by 7 bases, with 12 bases between them. Germline CDR1 is SGHVS and CDR2 is FNYEAQ. CDR3 sequence reads: CASSLARPSFGELFF. CDR3 DNA (partial): TGTGCCAGCAGCTTAGCGAGGCCTAGCTTCGGGGAG.

This clone occurred many times. CDR3 sequence reads: CASSLYGRGSYEQYF. CDR3 DNA, as far as it was read: TGTGCCAGCAGCTTATACGGGCGGGGCTCCTACGAG. This chain connects TRBV7-2 to TRBJ2-7, with D perhaps TRBD2 (6 bases). Read coverage stops 3 residues before the CDR3 terminus; the germline J gene supplies the remainder. The V and J ends lost 2 bases and 0 bases respectively, with 11 bases between them. This CDR3 region has 15 residues. The germline gives CDR1 SGHTA, CDR2 FQGNSA. Full variable domain (missing parts from reference TRBV7-2 and TRBJ2-7): GAGVSQSPSNKVTEKGKDVELRCDPISGHTALYWYRQSLGQGLEFLIYFQGNSAPDKSGLPSDRFSAERTGGSVSTLTIQRTQQEDSAVYLCASSLYGRGSYEQYFGPGTRLTVT.

This clone occurred many times. The read halts 3 residues ahead of the CDR3 end, with the missing end drawn from the germline J gene. V gene TRBV12-3 or TRBV12-4 combines with J gene TRBJ2-5; D may correspond to TRBD1 or TRBD2 (6 bases each). The V end lost 3 bases, the J end lost 4 bases, and 21 bases lay between the germline ends. CDR3 length: 17 amino acids. The sequenced part of the CDR3 DNA is TGTGCCAGCAGTTTTTCCGGGAGACAGGAGGGAGCAGAGACC. Translating it yields CASSFSGRQEGAET. The whole CDR3 is CASSFSGRQEGAETQYF.

Of note for this clone: This clone may be a read error of a much larger clone one base away. The same CDR3 can be traced to other DNA sequences in this sample. This chain's CDR3 is CASSARGTSGNNEQFF. The sequenced CDR3 bases are TGTGCCAGCAGTGCAAGAGGGACGAGCGGGAACAATGAG. This chain joins TRBV2 and TRBJ2-1; TRBD2 matches at 7 bases. The read ends 3 residues before the CDR3 terminus; that terminus is restored from the germline J gene. V lost 4 bases to trimming and J lost 5 bases; unmatched junction nucleotides: 11. Germline lookup yields CDR1 SNHLY and CDR2 FYNNEI. The CDR3 is made up of 16 amino acids.

A word on this clone: The CDR3 is cut off 3 residues early in the read; its end comes from the germline J gene. The chain recombines TRBV20-1 with TRBJ2-7; 10 bases agree with TRBD2. V lost 0 bases, J lost 4 bases, and 3 bases stayed unmatched. Germline CDR1 and CDR2: DFQATT and SNEGSKA (reference sequence). This CDR3 is 14 amino acids long. Here the CDR3 reads CSARDQRGGYEQYF. The part of the CDR3 DNA that was read is TGCAGTGCTAGAGATCAGCGGGGGGGTTACGAG.

This clone was found many times. The CDR3 end is not reached by the read, which stops 3 residues before it; the germline J gene fills it in. V is TRBV19 and J is TRBJ1-4; TRBD1 agrees at 12 bases. Germline V gene sequence: CDR1 LNHDA, CDR2 SQIVND (reference sequence). V gave up 0 bases and J gave up 8 bases; unmatched junction bases: 4. This CDR3 is built from 16 residues. The covered CDR3 bases are TGTGCCAGTAGTATAGATCTGGGGACAGGGGGCGAAAAA. Protein: CASSIDLGTGGEK. The CDR3 as a whole reads CASSIDLGTGGEKLFF.

The table lists this clone with many counts. Coverage ceases 3 residues before the CDR3 finishes, and the germline J gene fills in the end. The chain joins TRBV18 to TRBJ2-7; 8 bases agree with TRBD1. Germline CDR1 KGHSH, CDR2 LQKENI. V shed 3 bases and J 5 bases; nucleotides not matched to a gene: 9. This CDR3 contains 15 residues. The sequenced part of the CDR3 DNA is TGTGCCAGCTCACCGTCCGGGACAGGAGGCAACGAG. It yields the protein CASSPSGTGGNE. The whole CDR3 region reads CASSPSGTGGNEQYF.

This clone was detected many times. Coverage ceases 3 residues before the CDR3 finishes, and the germline J gene fills in the end. The chain has TRBV7-6 and TRBJ1-5; TRBD1 might be the D (6 bases). Deletions cut 1 base from V and 4 bases from J, with 11 bases between. Germline CDR1 reads SGHVS; CDR2 reads FNYEAQ. The CDR3 has 15 residues. The CDR3 protein is CASSLETGGNQPQHF. Partial CDR3 DNA: TGTGCCAGCAGCTTAGAGACAGGAGGAAATCAGCCC.

This clone has ten or more counts. With the read ending 3 residues before the CDR3 end, the germline J gene is used to fill in that end. This chain joins TRBV7-2 and TRBJ1-1; perhaps TRBD1 as D (5 bases). CDR1 is SGHTA, CDR2 FQGNSA, per germline. Trimming removed 1 base from V and 4 bases from J, with 10 bases in between. CDR3 length equals 14 residues. CDR3 sequence reads: CASSLGGGVTEAFF. The sequenced part of the CDR3 DNA is TGTGCCAGCAGCTTAGGCGGGGGGGTCACTGAA.

Judged by abundance, this clone is medium-sized (0.01 to 0.1%). Sequencing ends 3 residues short of the CDR3 end; the germline J gene provides the rest. Other DNA sequences in the same sample also yield this CDR3. The V and J genes are TRBV7-2 and TRBJ1-2; the D gene is possibly TRBD1 (5 bases). This CDR3 has 14 amino acids. Germline CDR1 is SGHTA and CDR2 is FQGNSA. This CDR3 reads CASSLRGQSPGYTF. CDR3 DNA (partial): TGTGCCAGCAGCTTACGCGGACAATCCCCCGGC.

This clone came up many times. The missing CDR3 end, 3 residues past where the read stops, is filled in from the germline J gene. The chain uses TRBV5-5 and TRBJ2-3; unclear D gene. This CDR3 has 13 residues. Germline loops: CDR1 SGHKS, CDR2 YYEKEE (reference sequence). V lost 2 bases and J lost 2, with 6 bases in between. The CDR3 loop reads CASSFQATDTQYF. The sequenced part of the CDR3 DNA is TGTGCCAGCAGCTTCCAGGCCACAGATACG.

The table lists this clone with many counts. Sequencing ends 3 residues short of the CDR3 end; the germline J gene provides the rest. The rearrangement links TRBV7-8 to TRBJ2-1; D possibly corresponds to TRBD2 (6 bases). Germline CDR1 SGHVS, CDR2 FQNEAQ. V lost 6 bases, J lost 5 bases, and 20 bases lay in between. The CDR3 runs to 16 residues. CDR3 DNA, as far as it was read: TGTGCCAGCAGACCTAAGACAGTCGGAGGGCACAATGAG. This encodes CASRPKTVGGHNE. The complete CDR3 protein is CASRPKTVGGHNEQFF.

As regards this clone: The read ends 3 residues before the CDR3 terminus; that terminus is restored from the germline J gene. This chain connects TRBV19 to TRBJ2-1, with 11 positions matching TRBD1. The CDR3 length is 17 residues. Germline CDR1 is LNHDA and CDR2 is SQIVND (reference sequence). Losses at the gene ends were 5 bases for V and 0 bases for J; bases not matched to a gene: 6. CDR3 protein: CASSRGTGGFSYNEQFF. Incomplete CDR3 DNA: TGTGCCAGTAGTCGTGGGACAGGGGGTTTCTCCTACAATGAG.

This clone occurred a few times. From the germline J gene comes the end of the CDR3, since the read stops 3 residues before it. The V call is TRBV6-1, the J call TRBJ2-7; D may be TRBD2 (5 bases). Germline loops: CDR1 MNHNS, CDR2 SASEGT. V dropped 0 bases and J dropped 3 bases, with 6 bases sitting between them. The CDR3 consists of 13 residues. Here the CDR3 reads CASSEATIYEQYF. The sequenced CDR3 bases are TGTGCCAGCAGTGAAGCGACTATCTACGAG.

Of note for this clone: The CDR3 extends 3 residues past the end of the read, so its final part is completed from the germline J gene. This sequence joins TRBV19 and TRBJ1-3, with TRBD1 matching 7 bases. CDR3 length: 15 amino acids. Germline values: CDR1 LNHDA, CDR2 SQIVND (reference sequence). V lost 5 bases, J lost 0 bases, and 4 bases stayed unmatched. The CDR3 region is CASSPRDSSGNTIYF. The sequenced CDR3 bases are TGTGCCAGTAGTCCCCGGGACAGCTCTGGAAACACC.

This clone was seen repeatedly, ten times or more. The CDR3 end lies 3 residues beyond the end of the read and is filled in from the germline J gene. This chain joins TRBV30 and TRBJ1-2; TRBD1 matches 7 bases. Germline V lookup: CDR1 GTSNPN, CDR2 SVGIG (reference sequence). The CDR3 consists of 14 residues. Germline trimming cut 4 bases from V and 5 bases from J; bases unmatched to any gene: 10. The covered CDR3 bases are TGTGCCTGGATATATGGCAGGGGGAAATATGGC. Translating gives CAWIYGRGKYG. The CDR3, in full, reads CAWIYGRGKYGYTF.

There are many counts of this clone. The read finishes 3 residues shy of the CDR3 end, and the germline J gene is used to complete it. The chain combines TRBV7-7 with TRBJ2-5, with D possibly TRBD1 on 8 matching bases. The CDR3 contains 13 residues. V lost 5 bases to trimming and J lost 5 bases, with 12 bases between them. The germline V gene encodes CDR1 SSHAT and CDR2 FNYEAQ (reference sequence). CDR3 bases read: TGTGCCAGCAGCGGACAGGGAGGGGAGACC. Its translation: CASSGQGGET. The whole CDR3 is CASSGQGGETQYF.

This clone was counted ten times or more. The CDR3 end falls 3 residues outside the read, so it is completed with the germline J gene. V is TRBV11-2 and J is TRBJ1-5, with 7 bases fitting TRBD1. The CDR3 sequence is 15 residues long. Germline CDR1 and CDR2: SGHAT and FQNNGV. The V segment lost 5 bases and the J segment 2 bases; nucleotides outside the gene matches: 6. Here the CDR3 reads CASSPGGYGNQPQHF. The DNA read from the CDR3 is TGTGCCAGCAGCCCAGGGGGGTATGGCAATCAGCCC. The full variable domain, rest sourced from reference TRBV11-2 and TRBJ1-5, is EAGVAQSPRYKIIEKRQSVAFWCNPISGHATLYWYQQILGQGPKLLIQFQNNGVVDDSQLPKDRFSAERLKGVDSTLKIQPAKLEDSAVYLCASSPGGYGNQPQHFGDGTRLSIL.

This clone has ten or more counts. Read sequence stops 3 residues before the CDR3 end, and the germline J gene provides the missing end. The chain employs TRBV20-1 and TRBJ2-1; 12 bases are shared with TRBD2. The germline V gene encodes CDR1 DFQATT and CDR2 SNEGSKA (reference sequence). The CDR3 has 15 amino acids. Trimming cost V 0 bases and J 8 bases; bases outside gene matches: 5. The CDR3 region is CSARDLAGGIDEQFF. The CDR3 bases that were read are TGCAGTGCTAGAGATCTAGCGGGAGGGATTGATGAG.